The next 24 T cell receptor beta chains were all read from a single sample in a study of blood T cells in healthy people across ages. Sample-barcoded 5' priming and a J-beta primer mix drove a second PCR of about 7 to 11 cycles. From the 5' RACE reads, TCRdb called clonotypes with MiXCR, one entry per CDR3 protein. This table has 1.5 million to 2 million distinct CDR3 sequences, about 30% appearing once. Sequenced: blood. The receptors originated from a woman aged 25 to 45 in good health.

This chain uses TRBV20-1 with TRBJ1-2, with 8 bases matching TRBD1. J lost 4 bases, V lost 6 bases, and 10 bases had no gene match. CDR1 is DFQATT, CDR2 SNEGSKA, per germline (reference sequence). The CDR3 contains 14 residues. The CDR3 nucleotides read TGCAGTGCGCCGAGGACAGGGTCCTCCTATGGCTACACCTTC. Protein sequence: CSAPRTGSSYGYTF.

The chain recombines TRBV11-2 with TRBJ2-1; possibly TRBD2 for D (6 bases). Trimming took 1 base from V and 0 from J, leaving 16 bases between them. This CDR3 comprises 18 residues. Per the germline V gene, CDR1 is SGHAT and CDR2 is FQNNGV. CDR3 in amino acids: CASSLVLRSGVSYNEQFF. DNA of the CDR3: TGTGCCAGCAGCTTAGTGTTGAGGTCGGGAGTCTCCTACAATGAGCAGTTCTTC. Variable domain in full (rest from reference TRBV11-2 and TRBJ2-1): EAGVAQSPRYKIIEKRQSVAFWCNPISGHATLYWYQQILGQGPKLLIQFQNNGVVDDSQLPKDRFSAERLKGVDSTLKIQPAKLEDSAVYLCASSLVLRSGVSYNEQFFGPGTRLTVL.

The chain's CDR3 is CASTSSGRATEQYF. Written as DNA, the CDR3 is TGTGCCAGCACCTCTAGCGGGAGGGCAACTGAGCAGTACTTC. V is TRBV12-3 or TRBV12-4 and J is TRBJ2-4; 12 bases are a match to TRBD2. V trimming: 7 bases; J trimming: 13 bases; junction bases outside the gene matches: 11. The CDR3 sequence is 14 residues long.

The CDR3 protein is CASSPRTGGGTDTQYF. Here the CDR3 DNA reads TGTGCCAGCTCACCAAGGACAGGGGGCGGCACAGATACGCAGTATTTT. The chain employs TRBV18 and TRBJ2-3, with 11 bases aligning to TRBD1. This CDR3 region has 16 residues. Germline V lookup: CDR1 KGHSH, CDR2 LQKENI. V lost 2 bases to trimming and J lost 1 base; unmatched junction nucleotides: 2.

The rearrangement links TRBV7-6 to TRBJ1-4, with 9 bases lining up with TRBD1. Germline V gives CDR1 SGHVS, CDR2 FNYEAQ. The CDR3 consists of 15 residues. J lost 5 bases, V lost 7 bases, and 8 bases had no gene match. The CDR3 sequence: CASTLLGTGNEKLFF. The CDR3 DNA sequence: TGTGCCAGCACGTTGTTGGGGACAGGGAATGAAAAACTGTTTTTT.

A remark on this clonotype: With a much larger clone just one base away, this may be a read error. This rearrangement joins TRBV20-1 to TRBJ2-5; D is unclear. The germline V gene has CDR1 DFQATT and CDR2 SNEGSKA (reference sequence). This CDR3 is built from 12 residues. CDR3 amino acids: CSGRTAQETQYF. For the CDR3, the DNA is TGCAGCGGCCGGACGGCCCAAGAGACCCAGTACTTC.

Regarding this clonotype: A much more abundant neighbour one base away suggests this may be a read error. The chain couples TRBV7-2 to TRBJ2-3, with D perhaps matching TRBD1 (6 bases). The V gene's germline CDR1 is SGHTA and CDR2 FQGNSA. The CDR3 covers 12 residues. The CDR3 bases are TGTGCCAGCGGCTTAGAACAGGGCTCGCAGTATTTT. Translation: CASGLEQGSQYF.

This clonotype was observed many times. This chain connects TRBV12-3 or TRBV12-4 to TRBJ2-7; a possible D gene is TRBD2 (6 bases). With 8 bases removed from V and 3 bases from J, the gap between germline ends came to 11 bases. The CDR3 has 12 amino acids. In DNA, the CDR3 is TGTGCCAGCCGGGAGCCCCTCTACGAGCAGTACTTC. Amino acid sequence: CASREPLYEQYF.

Comment on this clonotype: A much larger clone lies one base from this, so it may be a read error. The chain couples TRBV20-1 to TRBJ1-2; no clear D. CDR1 is DFQATT, CDR2 SNEGSKA, per germline (reference sequence). The CDR3 totals 12 residues. Trimming shortened V by 4 bases and J by 8 bases, and 14 bases separated the two germline ends. The CDR3 is CSAISRTEGYTF. The CDR3 region has the DNA TGCAGTGCTATCAGCAGGACTGAAGGCTACACCTTC.

About this clonotype: A much larger clone lies a single base off, so this may be a read error. The chain combines TRBV29-1 with TRBJ2-3, with D possibly TRBD2 on 6 matching bases. Germline CDR1 is SQVTM and CDR2 is ANQGSEA. V was clipped by 4 bases and J by 0 bases, with 17 bases between them. The CDR3 contains 16 residues. The CDR3 coding sequence is TGCAGCGTTGGGGATTGGCGGGGCTCTAGCACAGATACGCAGTATTTT. It encodes CSVGDWRGSSTDTQYF.

The V gene is TRBV6-5, the J gene TRBJ2-1, with 7 bases that match TRBD2. CDR3 length: 15 residues. The germline gives CDR1 MNHEY, CDR2 SVGAGI. Trimming at V came to 2 bases and at J to 8 bases, leaving 9 bases not matched to a gene. The CDR3 here is CASSYEGGPLDEQFF. The DNA for the CDR3 is TGTGCCAGCAGTTACGAGGGAGGGCCCTTGGATGAGCAGTTCTTC.

In regard to this clonotype: Being one base from a much bigger clone, this may be a read error. The V call is TRBV10-2, the J call TRBJ1-5, with a weak D call TRBD1 (5 bases). The CDR3 runs to 12 residues. The germline CDR1 and CDR2 sequences are WSHSY and SAAADI. CDR3 protein: CATPQGGQPQHF. In nucleotides, the CDR3 is TGCGCGACCCCCCAGGGTGGCCAGCCCCAGCATTTT.

This clonotype was seen ten or more times. The rearrangement uses TRBV5-1 and TRBJ2-6; TRBD1 agrees at 9 bases. The CDR3 consists of 17 residues. Germline CDR1 and CDR2: SGHRS and YFSETQ. J lost 0 bases, V lost 0 bases, and 1 base had no gene match. In DNA, the CDR3 is TGCGCCAGCAGCTTGGGACAGGGGGGCTCTGGGGCCAACGTCCTGACTTTC. Residues: CASSLGQGGSGANVLTF.

V and J are TRBV7-6 and TRBJ1-2, with D perhaps TRBD1 (6 bases). The CDR3 sequence is 15 residues long. Trimming cost V 5 bases and J 8 bases, with 21 bases left between them. In germline, CDR1 is SGHVS, CDR2 FNYEAQ. The CDR3: CASSLIREGTNGYTF. The CDR3 DNA sequence: TGTGCCAGCAGCCTAATTAGGGAGGGGACAAACGGCTACACCTTC.

As for this clonotype: This may stem from a read error, because a much larger clone lies one nucleotide away. The chain combines TRBV7-9 with TRBJ2-3; D call uncertain. Germline CDR1 and CDR2: SEHNR and FQNEAQ (reference sequence). V was shortened by 1 base and J by 7 bases, with 18 bases between the two germline ends. The CDR3 is 16 amino acids. CDR3 in amino acids: CASSLGAGFPQYTQYF. CDR3 DNA: TGTGCCAGCAGCTTAGGGGCAGGATTTCCACAATATACGCAGTATTTT.

This clonotype was seen ten or more times. The chain joins TRBV20-1 to TRBJ1-2; 9 bases line up with TRBD1. The CDR3 length is 13 residues. V gave up 5 bases and J gave up 8 bases; unmatched junction bases: 9. In germline, CDR1 is DFQATT, CDR2 SNEGSKA (reference sequence). For the CDR3, the DNA is TGCAGTGCTGCCGGGACAGGGAGTCGGGGCTACACCTTC. Translated, it gives CSAAGTGSRGYTF.

This clonotype occurred a few times. One end of the junction does not line up with germline, which may come from a read error. The V gene is TRBV10-2, the J gene TRBJ2-7; the D gene is possibly TRBD1 (6 bases). The CDR3 runs 15 residues. The germline gives CDR1 WSHSY, CDR2 SAAADI. The CDR3 coding sequence is TGCGCCGGCAGTGAGTCGTGGGGGCAGGCGGTAGAGCAGTACTTC. This encodes CAGSESWGQAVEQYF.

There are a few counts of this clonotype. The chain joins TRBV20-1 to TRBJ2-5, with D uncertain. Germline V gives CDR1 DFQATT, CDR2 SNEGSKA (reference sequence). CDR3 size: 12 residues. The germline V and J ends were trimmed by 3 bases and 2 bases, with 7 bases remaining between them. The CDR3 sequence: CSARHGQETQYF. The CDR3, as DNA: TGCAGTGCTAGGCACGGTCAAGAGACCCAGTACTTC.

This clonotype was seen more than once but under ten times. The CDR3 reads CASDYGGANTGELFF. CDR3 in DNA: TGTGCCAGCGACTACGGGGGTGCTAACACCGGGGAGCTGTTTTTT. The V and J genes are TRBV7-9 and TRBJ2-2, with D tentatively TRBD2 (6 bases). In germline, CDR1 is SEHNR, CDR2 FQNEAQ (reference sequence). The CDR3 is made up of 15 amino acids. The ends were cut back, 8 bases at V and 2 bases at J, with 15 bases in the middle.

The V call is TRBV20-1, the J call TRBJ2-3; 7 bases are a match to TRBD2. After removal of 6 bases from V and 0 bases from J, the junction contained 6 bases not matched to a gene. Germline V gives CDR1 DFQATT, CDR2 SNEGSKA (reference sequence). The CDR3 is made up of 14 amino acids. CDR3 amino acids: CSATAGPSTDTQYF. The CDR3 DNA is TGCAGTGCAACAGCGGGGCCTAGCACAGATACGCAGTATTTT.

The chain is built from TRBV20-1 and TRBJ2-3; 9 bases are shared with TRBD2. The J segment lost 6 bases and the V segment lost 5 bases, leaving 15 bases of the junction unmatched. Germline V CDR1 and CDR2: DFQATT, SNEGSKA (reference sequence). The CDR3 length is 16 residues. The CDR3 loop is CSAVKLPRGGADTQYF. DNA for the CDR3: TGCAGTGCTGTTAAACTACCGCGGGGGGGCGCGGATACGCAGTATTTT.

J is TRBJ1-1 and V is TRBV10-2; weak D call: TRBD1 (5 bases). Per the germline V gene, CDR1 is WSHSY and CDR2 is SAAADI. The V and J ends lost 6 bases and 0 bases respectively, with 23 bases between them. This CDR3 is 18 amino acids long. The CDR3, as DNA: TGCGCCAGCAGCCAGCCCCCCGGGGCCCTGGCTATGAACACTGAAGCTTTCTTT. Translated: CASSQPPGALAMNTEAFF.

The chain joins TRBV29-1 to TRBJ1-1, with D tentatively TRBD1 (5 bases). V gave up 6 bases and J gave up 3 bases, with 14 bases separating them. The CDR3 has 13 amino acids. CDR1 SQVTM and CDR2 ANQGSEA come from the germline V gene. CDR3 sequence reads: CSVYTGPDTEAFF. CDR3 nucleotides: TGCAGCGTGTATACAGGTCCAGACACTGAAGCTTTCTTT.

This chain links TRBV5-1 with TRBJ2-5; the D is unclear. CDR3 size: 14 residues. The ends were cut back, 5 bases at V and 4 bases at J, with 15 bases in the middle. Germline V CDR1 and CDR2: SGHRS, YFSETQ. CDR3 sequence (DNA): TGCGCCAGCAGGAGACAAGGGTTGGGAGAGACCCAGTACTTC. Protein product: CASRRQGLGETQYF.